This T cell receptor (beta chain) was recovered during a study of cytomegalovirus exposure and HLA in healthy donors. The J segment lost 0 bases and the V segment lost 4 bases, leaving 8 bases of the junction unmatched. CDR3 length: 17 amino acids. Study-level results: Sequences of the TCR beta chain were said to predict the HLA-A and HLA-B alleles of most subjects accurately. Despite most TCR sequences being rare, some public TCRs occurred in many donors.

As for this clone: The antigen is undetermined.

With 60 Vbeta and 13 Jbeta primers, the PCR was carried out. The repertoire was sequenced with immunoSEQ multiplex PCR; TCRdb's copy has only in-frame clones and lacks some. The sample shows more than 95,000 clones, about three quarters of them seen only once. The sample taken for sequencing was PBMCs. The receptor comes from a man under 40 in good health and CMV-seronegative. The chain has TRBV23-1 and TRBJ1-1; 10 bases fit TRBD1. TRBV23-1 is an ORF, and what it does is uncertain. Here the CDR3 DNA reads TGCGCCAGCAGTCCCGGGACAGGGGACCTAATGAACACTGAAGCTTTCTTT. Its translation: CASSPGTGDLMNTEAFF.